Presented here are 9 T cell receptor beta chains from one specimen sequenced in a study of regulatory T cells in long-lasting Graves disease. Combining iRepertoire HTBI primers with Arm-PCR of CDR3 regions, the authors built TCR beta libraries. TCRdb re-analysed the multiplex PCR reads in MiXCR, keeping a single row per CDR3 protein. Of fewer than 450,000 distinct CDR3 sequences listed, around 16% are singletons. Noted time point: newly diagnosed GD, antithyroid drugs for less than 3 months. The authors made the TCR library using RNA they extracted from PBMCs. The sample was also reused in another study, on T cells in Graves' hyperthyroidism and ophthalmopathy.

Material: peripheral blood mononuclear cells (PBMCs), obtained at new diagnosis, from a patient treated with antithyroid drugs. The source is a middle-aged woman with Graves disease.

The chain is built from TRBV7-2 and TRBJ1-4; D is ambiguous. Germline V gene sequence: CDR1 SGHTA, CDR2 FQGNSA. There are 12 residues in the CDR3. The V and J ends lost 2 bases and 4 bases respectively, with 2 bases between them. The CDR3 loop reads CASSLYNEKLFF. The CDR3 nucleotides read TGTGCCAGCAGCTTATATAATGAAAAACTGTTTTTT.

At least ten counts were recorded for this clonotype. The rearrangement links TRBV12-3 or TRBV12-4 to TRBJ2-1, with D perhaps being TRBD1 or TRBD2 (5 bases each). CDR3 length: 15 residues. Trimming removed 5 bases at V and 10 bases at J, with 21 bases between. CDR3 loop: CASSAGTAHGEEQFF. The DNA for the CDR3 is TGTGCCAGCAGTGCCGGGACGGCGCATGGGGAGGAGCAGTTCTTC.

In DNA form, the CDR3 reads TGCAGTGCTAGGGGACTAGCGGGTAGCTCCTACGAGCAGTACTTC. Protein sequence: CSARGLAGSSYEQYF. This chain connects TRBV20-1 to TRBJ2-7; TRBD2 agrees at 12 bases. CDR1 DFQATT and CDR2 SNEGSKA come from the germline V gene (reference sequence). CDR3 length: 15 amino acids. The V and J ends lost 3 bases and 0 bases, in that order; junction bases with no gene match: 3.

At least ten counts were recorded for this clonotype. V is TRBV18 and J is TRBJ2-7; the D gene is possibly TRBD1 (6 bases). Germline V gene lookup returns CDR1 KGHSH and CDR2 LQKENI. V was pared by 3 bases and J by 2 bases, with 11 bases between. The CDR3 contains 14 residues. CDR3 sequence: CASSPSRQAYEQYF. CDR3 DNA sequence: TGTGCCAGCTCACCTTCGAGACAGGCCTACGAGCAGTACTTC.

This clonotype has a handful of counts. This rearrangement joins TRBV7-6 to TRBJ2-2; no clear D gene. Per germline, CDR1 SGHVS and CDR2 FNYEAQ. The CDR3 totals 16 residues. The ends were cut back, 2 bases at V and 6 bases at J, with 16 bases in the middle. The CDR3 protein is CASSLYGPPVPGELFF. CDR3 DNA sequence: TGTGCCAGCAGCTTATACGGCCCACCCGTCCCCGGGGAGCTGTTTTTT.

This clonotype was counted at least ten times. This chain links TRBV7-8 with TRBJ2-1; D is perhaps TRBD1 (6 bases). The germline CDR1 and CDR2 sequences are SGHVS and FQNEAQ. The length of the CDR3 is 15 residues. V lost 5 bases to trimming and J lost 3 bases, with 14 bases between them. CDR3 protein: CASSPDRGRYNEQFF. Written as DNA, the CDR3 is TGTGCCAGCAGCCCGGACAGAGGTCGCTACAATGAGCAGTTCTTC.

This clonotype has a handful of counts. The genes are TRBV20-1 and TRBJ1-2, with D perhaps TRBD1 (5 bases). CDR1 is DFQATT and CDR2 is SNEGSKA in the germline V gene (reference sequence). CDR3 length equals 13 residues. The V end was cut by 6 bases, the J end by 8 bases, with 19 bases between. CDR3 nucleotide sequence: TGCAGTGCGGGGGACCCCCAAAGGGCCGGCTACACCTTC. It is translated as CSAGDPQRAGYTF.

This clonotype was seen at least ten times. The chain has TRBV5-8 and TRBJ2-2, with TRBD1 matching 8 bases. The trim removed 3 bases at V and 7 bases at J, leaving 5 bases unmatched. Germline loops: CDR1 SGHTS, CDR2 YDEGEE. The CDR3 length is 14 residues. The CDR3 is CASSWTGLGGELFF. CDR3 coding DNA: TGTGCCAGCAGCTGGACAGGGTTGGGCGGGGAGCTGTTTTTT.

This clonotype was seen ten or more times. The gene calls are TRBV6-6 and TRBJ1-2; D uncertain. V lost 0 bases, J lost 6 bases, and 11 bases lay in between. This CDR3 is built from 14 residues. Germline assignment: CDR1 MNHNY and CDR2 SVGAGI (reference sequence). This chain's CDR3 is CASSYSGPEDGYTF. Written as DNA, the CDR3 is TGTGCCAGCAGTTACTCGGGCCCAGAGGATGGCTACACCTTC.